This TCR beta chain comes out of a study of blood T cells in healthy people across ages. Study-wide results and caveats: Diversity was higher, and naive CD4+ cells more numerous, in long-lived donors than in aged donors. Expanded clonotype changes were possibly confounded by unknown donor CMV status.

Together with a sample-barcoded 5' primer, a J-beta primer mix was included in a second PCR lasting about 6 to 11 cycles. A 12-random-nucleotide template-switch adaptor tagged each cDNA molecule. From the 5' RACE reads, TCRdb called clonotypes with MiXCR, one entry per CDR3 protein. Of 1,300,000 or so distinct CDR3 sequences in the sample, approximately 60% were seen once. To note about this clonotype: Its antigen remains unidentified.

Sequencing used blood. This receptor was identified in a man between 18 and 35 years old in good health.

CDR3 residues: CASSYSAGDGSYEQYF. CDR3 in DNA: TGTGCCAGCAGTTACTCTGCAGGGGACGGCTCCTACGAGCAGTACTTC. The V gene is TRBV6-5, the J gene TRBJ2-7; a possible D gene is TRBD1 (6 bases). The CDR3 length is 16 residues. Germline V gene lookup returns CDR1 MNHEY and CDR2 SVGAGI. Trimming cost V 0 bases and J 0 bases, with 12 bases left between them.